This T cell receptor (beta chain) is drawn from a study of radiation and T cells in renal cell carcinoma. Noted time point: blood 2 weeks post-SBRT. Treatment here: 15 Gy SBRT to primary tumor, nephrectomy 4 weeks later. Clear cell pathology was present in this patient's renal cell carcinoma. Germline values: CDR1 MNHNS, CDR2 SASEGT. V lost 7 bases and J 3 bases, leaving 10 bases between the germline ends. CDR3 length equals 12 residues. Study-level points and caveats: From baseline, blood top tumor clonotypes peaked at 2 weeks post-radiation.

Notes on this clone: Its antigen is undetermined.

The table came from immunoSEQ multiplex PCR; TCRdb's copy has only in-frame clones and leaves some out. Of about 58,000 clones in the sample, around 81% are singletons; the top ten hold approximately 7%. The chain joins TRBV6-1 to TRBJ2-7; D is possibly TRBD1 (6 bases). This specimen was blood, taken from a patient whose treatment included radiotherapy and nephrectomy. The receptor's source is a man aged 60 to 69 with renal cell carcinoma. In DNA, the CDR3 is TGTGCCAGCAAGCTAGGGGGCTACGAGCAGTACTTC. It encodes CASKLGGYEQYF.